The 14 T cell receptor beta chains given below trace back to one sample, sequenced in a study of T-cell reconstitution after alpha-beta-depleted transplantation in children listed by TCRdb under 2016. Library preparation employed PCR. The sequencer listed for this sample is Illumina HiSeq 2500. TCR library preparation used molecular barcoding, with unique molecular identifiers applied to normalize quantification of the TCRbeta repertoire. TCRdb trimmed the raw reads at Q25, called clones with MiXCR and kept productive beta chains. Records with the same CDR3 protein are collapsed into one entry carrying the most frequent genes and DNA. This sample lists about 170,000 distinct CDR3 sequences; approximately 10% were detected once. The ten biggest clones cover roughly 13% of the sample. Explained via the paper, the treatment or condition label denotes: allogeneic hematopoietic cell transplantation with graft depleted of TCRalphabeta T cells and CD19 B cells.

The sequenced sample was PBMCs, obtained before TCRalphabeta/CD19-depleted stem cell transplant. Every receptor here comes from a boy between 2 and 10 years old with acute myeloid leukemia, due to receive a stem cell transplant.

This clonotype has ten or more counts. This sequence joins TRBV5-1 and TRBJ2-5, with D hard to call. This CDR3 region has 12 residues. Germline CDR1 is SGHRS and CDR2 is YFSETQ. V was pared by 1 base and J by 5 bases, with 6 bases between. The CDR3 DNA follows: TGCGCCAGCAGCTTGCAAAGCGAGACCCAGTACTTC. Translating gives CASSLQSETQYF.

Many counts were recorded for this clonotype. V and J are TRBV5-1 and TRBJ1-3; a weak D match, TRBD1 (6 bases). This CDR3 spans 17 amino acids. The V end lost 2 bases, the J end lost 4 bases, and 19 bases lay between the germline ends. Germline CDR1 reads SGHRS; CDR2 reads YFSETQ. CDR3 sequence reads: CASSFDARGAHGNTIYF. The CDR3 bases are TGCGCCAGCAGCTTCGACGCGCGGGGGGCGCACGGAAACACCATATATTTT.

This clonotype was detected many times. Here the CDR3 reads CATSLSTSTEAFF. CDR3 in DNA: TGTGCCACCAGTCTATCCACGTCTACTGAAGCTTTCTTT. This chain uses TRBV15 with TRBJ1-1; no clear D. Between the trimmed V and J ends, which lost 6 bases and 5 bases, there was a span of 13 bases. The CDR3 totals 13 residues. Per germline, CDR1 LNHNV and CDR2 YYDKDF (reference sequence). The full variable domain, in which reference TRBV15 and TRBJ1-1 provide the parts outside the CDR3, is DAMVIQNPRYQVTQFGKPVTLSCSQTLNHNVMYWYQQKSSQAPKLLFHYYDKDFNNEADTPDNFQSRRPNTSFCFLDIRSPGLGDTAMYLCATSLSTSTEAFFGQGTRLTVV.

In the case of this clonotype: A much larger clone lies one base from this, so it may be a read error. This chain joins TRBV6-5 and TRBJ2-1; 13 bases line up with TRBD2. Germline trimming cut 4 bases from V and 8 bases from J; bases unmatched to any gene: 11. Germline V gene lookup returns CDR1 MNHEY and CDR2 SVGAGI. The CDR3 consists of 17 residues. CDR3 nucleotides: TGTGCCAGCAGTTGCGGGCCACTAGCGGGAGGGTCTGATGAGCAGTTCTTC. Translated: CASSCGPLAGGSDEQFF.

This clonotype occurred many times. The rearrangement links TRBV20-1 to TRBJ2-3; maybe TRBD2 (6 bases). V dropped 6 bases and J dropped 5 bases, with 18 bases sitting between them. CDR1 is DFQATT, CDR2 SNEGSKA, per germline (reference sequence). The CDR3 has 14 amino acids. The CDR3: CSAPTGLVVDTQYF. CDR3 sequence (DNA): TGCAGTGCGCCTACGGGACTCGTTGTAGATACGCAGTATTTT.

This clonotype has ten or more counts. DNA for the CDR3: TGCGCCAGCAGCTGGGGGACTGGTACCGGGGAGCTGTTTTTT. Encoded protein: CASSWGTGTGELFF. The chain is built from TRBV5-1 and TRBJ2-2, with a possible D match to TRBD2 (6 bases). Trimming took off 3 bases at V and 5 bases at J, with 11 bases between the two ends. The CDR3 is 14 residues long. CDR1 is SGHRS, CDR2 YFSETQ, per germline.

About this clonotype: This may arise from a read error, as a much more abundant clone is one base away. The chain uses TRBV6-6 and TRBJ2-1, with 10 bases identical to TRBD2. This CDR3 has 15 amino acids. Germline V lookup: CDR1 MNHNY, CDR2 SVGAGI (reference sequence). The DNA for the CDR3 is TGTGTCAGCAGTTATCTAGCGGGAGAAAATGTAAGGCAGTTCTTC. Translating it yields CVSSYLAGENVRQFF.

This clonotype occurred a few times. J is TRBJ2-5 and V is TRBV5-1; the D gene is possibly TRBD2 (7 bases). V was trimmed by 5 bases and J by 5 bases, leaving 16 bases between them. Looked up from germline, CDR1 is SGHRS and CDR2 is YFSETQ. This CDR3 has 14 amino acids. The CDR3 DNA is TGCGCCAGCAGGTCGCGGGGGCCAGAGGAGACCCAGTACTTC. This encodes CASRSRGPEETQYF.

In nucleotides, the CDR3 is TGCGCCAGCAGCCCTTCCCCTAGCGGGGGATTCTCCTACAATGAGCAGTTCTTC. Translated: CASSPSPSGGFSYNEQFF. The chain combines TRBV5-1 with TRBJ2-1; 10 bases agree with TRBD2. The CDR3 is 18 amino acids. Trimming at V came to 4 bases and at J to 0 bases, leaving 10 bases not matched to a gene. The germline V gene encodes CDR1 SGHRS and CDR2 YFSETQ.

This clonotype was detected many times. The chain recombines TRBV28 with TRBJ1-2; perhaps TRBD1 as D (6 bases). CDR3 length: 13 amino acids. Trimming left V 5 bases short and J 4 bases short, with 11 bases between. Germline V gene lookup returns CDR1 MDHEN and CDR2 SYDVKM. The CDR3 here is CASSVGQIYGYTF. Written as DNA, the CDR3 is TGTGCCAGCAGTGTAGGACAGATCTATGGCTACACCTTC.

Many counts were recorded for this clonotype. This sequence joins TRBV4-1 and TRBJ2-7; 13 nucleotides match TRBD2. Germline V CDR1 and CDR2: MGHRA, YSYEKL. J gave up 7 bases and V 1 base, and 7 bases lay outside the gene matches. The CDR3 has 16 amino acids. The CDR3 loop reads CASSQGRTSGRVEQYF. Written as DNA, the CDR3 is TGCGCCAGCAGCCAAGGCAGGACTAGCGGGAGAGTTGAGCAGTACTTC.

This clonotype was recorded at least ten times. The chain has TRBV27 and TRBJ2-5, with TRBD2 matching 8 bases. The germline V gene encodes CDR1 MNHEY and CDR2 SMNVEV (reference sequence). The CDR3 length is 14 residues. Trimming cost V 6 bases and J 3 bases; bases outside gene matches: 6. The CDR3 DNA reads TGTGCCAGCAGGCGGACTAGCCTAAAAGAGACCCAGTACTTC. It codes for CASRRTSLKETQYF.

Ten or more counts support this clonotype. The chain links TRBV2 to TRBJ2-7; 12 bases line up with TRBD2. The CDR3 consists of 15 residues. V shed 6 bases, J shed 4 bases, and the junction held 7 bases outside the gene matches. Germline CDR1 reads SNHLY; CDR2 reads FYNNEI. CDR3 bases: TGTGCCAGCAGGGATCTAGCGGGAGGGCCTTACGAGCAGTACTTC. Translating it yields CASRDLAGGPYEQYF. The entire variable domain, with the rest obtained from reference TRBV2 and TRBJ2-7, is as follows: EPEVTQTPSHQVTQMGQEVILRCVPISNHLYFYWYRQILGQKVEFLVSFYNNEISEKSEIFDDQFSVERPDGSNFTLKIRSTKLEDSAMYFCASRDLAGGPYEQYFGPGTRLTVT.

This clonotype was counted many times. The chain has TRBV29-1 and TRBJ2-5; 11 bases map to TRBD2. CDR1 is SQVTM and CDR2 is ANQGSEA in the germline V gene. The CDR3 loop spans 14 amino acids. V was clipped by 4 bases and J by 3 bases; unmatched bases: 4. The CDR3 DNA is TGCAGCGTTGTGCTGACTAGCGGGGAAGAGACCCAGTACTTC. Protein: CSVVLTSGEETQYF.